This TCR beta chain was sequenced for a study of blood T cell repertoires in COVID-19. Study in general: From the United States, Italy and Spain came samples of acute and convalescent COVID-19. T cells, B-cell-depleted T cells, or PBMCs provided the cDNA or gDNA that served as material.

CDR3 length: 16 amino acids. Trimming pared 1 base from V and 2 bases from J, leaving 13 bases between. The V gene's germline CDR1 is LNHDA and CDR2 SQIVND (reference sequence). This clone has only one observation. In the original analysis: Cell counts per sample came from amplifying reference gene primers. The protocol was immunoSEQ multiplex PCR, while the TCRdb copy is restricted to in-frame clones and leaves out a portion. The DNA gave D and trimming, while V, J and clone size come from that table. Of almost 50,000 clones in the sample, 70% to 80% were seen once. The receptor was isolated from a man between 65 and 80 years old with acute or convalescent COVID-19. This chain links TRBV19 with TRBJ2-3; D possibly corresponds to TRBD2 (6 bases). What was sequenced was peripheral blood. This chain's CDR3 is CASSIVTGSSTDTQYF. The CDR3 region has the DNA TGTGCCAGTAGTATAGTTACCGGGAGCTCCACAGATACGCAGTATTTT.